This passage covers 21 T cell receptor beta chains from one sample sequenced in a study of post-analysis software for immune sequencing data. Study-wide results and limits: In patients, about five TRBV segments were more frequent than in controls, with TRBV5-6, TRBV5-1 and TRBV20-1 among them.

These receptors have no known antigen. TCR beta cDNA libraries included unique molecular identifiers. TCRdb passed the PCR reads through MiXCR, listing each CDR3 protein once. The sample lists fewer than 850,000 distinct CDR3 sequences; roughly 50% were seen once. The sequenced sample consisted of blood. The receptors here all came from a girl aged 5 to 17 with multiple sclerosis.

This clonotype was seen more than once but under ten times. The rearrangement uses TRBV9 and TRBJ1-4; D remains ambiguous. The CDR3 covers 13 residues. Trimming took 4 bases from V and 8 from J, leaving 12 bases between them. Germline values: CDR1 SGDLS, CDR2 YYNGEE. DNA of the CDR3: TGTGCCAGCAGCCCTTCGGTTAGGGAAAAACTGTTTTTT. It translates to CASSPSVREKLFF.

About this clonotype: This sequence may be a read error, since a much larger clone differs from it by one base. CDR3 protein: CSGGEYSNQPQHF. DNA for the CDR3: TGCAGTGGAGGAGAATATAGCAATCAGCCCCAGCATTTT. The chain employs TRBV20-1 and TRBJ1-5; D not certain. Germline V gene sequence: CDR1 DFQATT, CDR2 SNEGSKA (reference sequence). Trimming shortened V by 7 bases and J by 0 bases, and 10 bases separated the two germline ends. The CDR3 covers 13 residues.

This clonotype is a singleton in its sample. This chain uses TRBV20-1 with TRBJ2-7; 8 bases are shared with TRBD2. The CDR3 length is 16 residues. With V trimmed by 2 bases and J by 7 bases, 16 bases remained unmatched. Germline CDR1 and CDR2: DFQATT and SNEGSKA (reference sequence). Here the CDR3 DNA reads TGCAGTGCTAGATCCGGAGAGCGGGAGTTCGCCAATGAGCAGTACTTC. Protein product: CSARSGEREFANEQYF.

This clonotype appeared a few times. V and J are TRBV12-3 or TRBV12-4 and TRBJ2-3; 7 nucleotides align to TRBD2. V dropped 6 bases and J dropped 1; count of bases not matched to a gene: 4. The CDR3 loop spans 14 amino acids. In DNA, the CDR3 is TGTGCCAGCAGGAGACTAGCCGGCACAGATACGCAGTATTTT. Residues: CASRRLAGTDTQYF.

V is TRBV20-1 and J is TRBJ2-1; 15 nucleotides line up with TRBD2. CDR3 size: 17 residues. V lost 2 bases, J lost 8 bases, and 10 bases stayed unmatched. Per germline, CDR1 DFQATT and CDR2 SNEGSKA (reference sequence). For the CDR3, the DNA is TGCAGTGCTAGATCTGGGACTAGCGGGAGGATTGAGTATGAGCAGTTCTTC. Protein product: CSARSGTSGRIEYEQFF.

This chain's CDR3 is CSARDRTSGLWNEQFF. Written as DNA, the CDR3 is TGCAGTGCTAGAGATCGAACTAGCGGATTGTGGAATGAGCAGTTCTTC. The rearrangement links TRBV20-1 to TRBJ2-1; TRBD2 matches 8 bases. V lost 0 bases to trimming and J lost 7 bases; unmatched junction nucleotides: 11. CDR1 and CDR2 (germline): DFQATT, SNEGSKA (reference sequence). This CDR3 region has 16 residues.

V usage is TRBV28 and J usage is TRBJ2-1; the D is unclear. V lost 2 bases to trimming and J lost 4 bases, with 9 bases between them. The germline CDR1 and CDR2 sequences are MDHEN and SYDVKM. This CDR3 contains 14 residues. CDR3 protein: CASSLRSLYNEQFF. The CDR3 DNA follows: TGTGCCAGCAGTTTAAGGTCCCTATACAATGAGCAGTTCTTC.

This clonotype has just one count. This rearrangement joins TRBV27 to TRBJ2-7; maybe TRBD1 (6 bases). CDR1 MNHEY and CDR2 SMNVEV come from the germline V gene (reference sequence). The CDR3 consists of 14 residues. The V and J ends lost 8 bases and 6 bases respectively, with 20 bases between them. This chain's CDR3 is CASSVGQGFGEQYF. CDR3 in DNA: TGTGCCAGCTCCGTGGGTCAGGGGTTTGGCGAGCAGTACTTC.

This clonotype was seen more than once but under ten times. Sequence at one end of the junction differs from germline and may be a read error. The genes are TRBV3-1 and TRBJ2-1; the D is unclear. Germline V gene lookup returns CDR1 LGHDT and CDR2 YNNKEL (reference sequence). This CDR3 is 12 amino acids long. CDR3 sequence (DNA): TGTGCCGGCAGCCAGCTAGGGAATGAGCAGTTCTTC. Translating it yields CAGSQLGNEQFF.

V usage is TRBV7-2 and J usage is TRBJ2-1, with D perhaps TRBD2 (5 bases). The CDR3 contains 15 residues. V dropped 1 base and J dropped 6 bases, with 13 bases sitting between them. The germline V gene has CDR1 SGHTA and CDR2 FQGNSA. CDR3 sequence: CASSLVRLAINEQFF. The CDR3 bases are TGTGCCAGCAGCTTAGTGAGATTAGCGATCAATGAGCAGTTCTTC.

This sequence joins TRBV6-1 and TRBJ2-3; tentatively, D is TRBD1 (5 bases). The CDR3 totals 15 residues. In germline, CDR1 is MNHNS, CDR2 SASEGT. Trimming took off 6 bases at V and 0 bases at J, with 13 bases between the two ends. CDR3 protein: CASRDSGSSTDTQYF. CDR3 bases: TGTGCCAGCAGAGACTCAGGGTCTAGCACAGATACGCAGTATTTT.

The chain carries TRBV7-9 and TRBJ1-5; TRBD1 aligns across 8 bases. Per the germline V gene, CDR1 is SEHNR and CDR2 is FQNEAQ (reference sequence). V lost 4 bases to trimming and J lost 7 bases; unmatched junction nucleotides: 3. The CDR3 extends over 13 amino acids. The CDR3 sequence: CASSYDRGQPQHF. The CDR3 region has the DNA TGTGCCAGCAGCTACGACAGGGGACAGCCCCAGCATTTT.

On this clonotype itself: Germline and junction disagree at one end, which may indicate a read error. CDR3 sequence: CANSFHDRDRSYEQYF. CDR3 DNA sequence: TGCGCCAACAGCTTTCATGACCGGGACCGCTCCTACGAGCAGTACTTC. The chain employs TRBV5-1 and TRBJ2-7; D may match TRBD1 or TRBD2 (5 bases each). CDR1 is SGHRS, CDR2 YFSETQ, per germline. The CDR3 consists of 16 residues.

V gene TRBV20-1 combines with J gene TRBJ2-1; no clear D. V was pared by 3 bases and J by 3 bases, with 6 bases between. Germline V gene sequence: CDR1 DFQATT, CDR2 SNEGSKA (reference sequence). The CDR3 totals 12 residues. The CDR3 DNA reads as TGCAGTGCTAGCGACCGCTACAATGAGCAGTTCTTC. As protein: CSASDRYNEQFF.

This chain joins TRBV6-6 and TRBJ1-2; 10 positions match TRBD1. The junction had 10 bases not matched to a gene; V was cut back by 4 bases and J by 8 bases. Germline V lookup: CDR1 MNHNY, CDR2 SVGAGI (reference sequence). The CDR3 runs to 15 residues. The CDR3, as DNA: TGTGCCAGCAGTTCACCGGGACAGGGGAACTGGGGCTACACCTTC. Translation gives CASSSPGQGNWGYTF.

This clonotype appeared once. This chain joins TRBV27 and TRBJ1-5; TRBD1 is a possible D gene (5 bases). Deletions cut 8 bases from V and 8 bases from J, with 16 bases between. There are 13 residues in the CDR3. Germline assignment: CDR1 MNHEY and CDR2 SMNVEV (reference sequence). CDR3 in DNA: TGTGCCAGCCCGAGGGCGGGGCGGGAGCCCCAGCATTTT. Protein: CASPRAGREPQHF.

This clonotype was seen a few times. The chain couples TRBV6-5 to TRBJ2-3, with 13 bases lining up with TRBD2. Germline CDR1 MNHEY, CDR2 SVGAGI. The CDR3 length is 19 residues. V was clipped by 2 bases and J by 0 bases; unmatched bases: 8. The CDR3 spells CASSYARTSGSGSTDTQYF. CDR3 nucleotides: TGTGCCAGCAGTTACGCCAGGACTAGCGGGAGCGGTAGCACAGATACGCAGTATTTT.

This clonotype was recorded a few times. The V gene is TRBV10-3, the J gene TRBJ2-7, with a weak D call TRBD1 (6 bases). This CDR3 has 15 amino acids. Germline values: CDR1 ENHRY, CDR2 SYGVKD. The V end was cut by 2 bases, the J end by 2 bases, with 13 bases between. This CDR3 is CAISEPDSGPYEQYF. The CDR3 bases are TGTGCCATCAGTGAGCCGGACAGCGGACCCTACGAGCAGTACTTC.

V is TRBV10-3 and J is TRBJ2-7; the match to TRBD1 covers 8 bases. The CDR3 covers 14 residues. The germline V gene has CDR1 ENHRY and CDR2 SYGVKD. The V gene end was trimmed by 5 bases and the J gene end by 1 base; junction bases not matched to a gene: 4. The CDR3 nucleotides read TGTGCCATCAGTTCAGACAGGGGTTCCTACGAGCAGTACTTC. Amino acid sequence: CAISSDRGSYEQYF.

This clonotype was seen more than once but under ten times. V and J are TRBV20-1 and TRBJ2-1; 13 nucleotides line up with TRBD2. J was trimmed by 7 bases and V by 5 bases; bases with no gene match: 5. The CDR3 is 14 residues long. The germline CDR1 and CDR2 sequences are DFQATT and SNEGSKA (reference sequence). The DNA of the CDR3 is TGCAGTGCTGTACTAGCGGGAGGGGTTAATGAGCAGTTCTTC. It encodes CSAVLAGGVNEQFF.

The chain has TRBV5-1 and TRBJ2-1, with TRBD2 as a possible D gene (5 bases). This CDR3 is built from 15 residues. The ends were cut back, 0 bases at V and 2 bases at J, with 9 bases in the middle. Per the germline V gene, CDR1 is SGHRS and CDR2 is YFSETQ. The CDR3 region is CASSLGGSTYNEQFF. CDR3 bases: TGCGCCAGCAGCTTGGGAGGGTCTACCTACAATGAGCAGTTCTTC.